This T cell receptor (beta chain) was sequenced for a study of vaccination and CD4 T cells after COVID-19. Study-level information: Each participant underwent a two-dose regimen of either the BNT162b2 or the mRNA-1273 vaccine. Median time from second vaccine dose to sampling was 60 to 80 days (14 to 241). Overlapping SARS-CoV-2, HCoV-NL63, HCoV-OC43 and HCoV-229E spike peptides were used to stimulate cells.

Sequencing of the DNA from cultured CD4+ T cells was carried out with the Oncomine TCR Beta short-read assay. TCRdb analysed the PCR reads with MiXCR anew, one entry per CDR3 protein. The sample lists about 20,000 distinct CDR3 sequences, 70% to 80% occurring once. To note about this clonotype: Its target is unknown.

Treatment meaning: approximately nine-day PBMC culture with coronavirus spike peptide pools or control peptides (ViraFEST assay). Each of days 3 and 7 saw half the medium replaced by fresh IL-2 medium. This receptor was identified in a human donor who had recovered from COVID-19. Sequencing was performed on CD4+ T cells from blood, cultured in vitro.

The CDR3 DNA sequence: TGTGCCAGCACTCCTGCCAGTAGACTGAAACAAGAGACCCAGTACTTC. Its translation: CASTPASRLKQETQYF. The genes are TRBV6-2 or TRBV6-3 and TRBJ2-5; D unclear. Per germline, CDR1 MNHEY and CDR2 SVGEGT. V dropped 7 bases and J dropped 2 bases, with 20 bases sitting between them. The CDR3 is 16 residues long.